A single TCR beta chain is shown here with its context. The record originates from a study of shared clonotypes between healthy human individuals. About the research overall: The donor pool was made up of a couple of women and a few men aged 18 to 49.

It was around 300 ng DNA, 28,000 or so T cell genomes, that went into each replicate PCR of unsorted PBMC. Scientists sequenced DNA from unsorted PBMC on ten immunoSEQ deep assay plates. Assay: immunoSEQ multiplex PCR; the TCRdb copy retains only in-frame clones and omits some. Of hundreds of thousands of clones listed, more than 75% are singletons. None of the donors, who were healthy HIV-negative adults, had recently had acute infections or vaccinations. The CDR3 is made up of 15 amino acids. In germline, CDR1 is MDHEN, CDR2 SYDVKM. V gave up 3 bases and J gave up 5 bases; unmatched junction bases: 3.

The sequencing sample was made of PBMCs. This sequence originates from a woman in her thirties or forties in good health. Some clones in this sample may be carry-over from other donors' samples. This chain joins TRBV28 and TRBJ2-3; 12 bases map to TRBD1. Here the CDR3 DNA reads TGTGCCAGCAGTTTGGGACAGGGGGCGGGAGATACGCAGTATTTT. Its protein is CASSLGQGAGDTQYF.